This T cell receptor beta chain was sequenced in a study of identical twins (dated by TCRdb to the mid-2010s). A note on the overall study: TCR alpha and beta repertoires from monozygotic twins, unrelated adults of various ages and cord blood were deep-sequenced to test whether fetal clonotypes persist. Replicate twin experiments were performed at different times using different library preparation protocols to rule out contamination. What the research found in general, with its limitations: Compared with coincidental sharing between unrelated individuals, out-of-frame TCR alpha sequences shared between twins had an excess of sequences with low generation probability. A weaker excess of twin sharing was found in beta out-of-frame sequences because the signal-to-noise ratio was lowered by fewer shared sequences. Because the same donors could not be followed over many years, the conclusions depended on cross-sectional statistical analysis. Out-of-frame TCR alpha sharing in monozygotic twins was systematically underestimated by recombination models, whereas sharing between unrelated individuals was in agreement with the recombination models. Zero-insertion analyses could be partly confounded by invariant T cells such as MAIT and iNKT, though diverse VJ usage argued against such confounding for most clonotypes. Abundant cord blood beta clonotypes carried fewer insertions; young adult naive repertoires showed a weaker similar trend, while memory repertoires showed none.

The method was 5' RACE. Sequencer: Illumina HiSeq 2000. Template switching introduced a universal primer binding site; the final cDNA contained a unique molecular identifier, enabling accurate counting of TCR cDNA molecules. Specific primers in the conserved constant-segment region were used to synthesize first-strand cDNA for TCR alpha and beta chains. Each cDNA library was double barcoded, with a SMART-Mk sample barcode plus Illumina barcodes, to control for contamination. TruSeq adapter sequences and Illumina sample barcodes were added in two successive PCR steps. Sequencing of the TCR alpha and beta cDNA libraries was done on the Illumina HiSeq platform using custom primers. In the source study's methods: Raw reads were processed with MiGEC to extract unique molecular identifiers, and MiXCR was used to determine CDR3 positions. Recombination models were inferred per individual with the repgenHMM and IGoR tools using an EM algorithm. Shared clonotypes were analyzed with the tcR package in R, and sharing was normalized by the product of cloneset sizes. To study raw recombination without the effects of thymic and clonal selection, out-of-frame nonproductive sequences were analyzed. The public reads were reanalyzed by TCRdb: fastp trimming at Q25, MiXCR alignment, in-frame beta chains only. For every CDR3 protein sequence, its rows merge into one entry that carries the most common genes and DNA. Here the V and J calls rest on TCRdb's processing, not on the authors' analysis. In this sample the table shows approximately 680,000 distinct CDR3 sequences, around 7.4% of which occur a single time. The ten largest clones add up to roughly 1.6% of the sample.

The table lists this clonotype with a few counts. Its specific antigen is unknown. No much larger clone is present one base from it, and per-base qualities are unavailable. Trimming accounts for 7 bases at V and 7 bases at J, while the number of junction bases matched to no gene is 2. Taken from cysteine to phenylalanine, the CDR3 has 13 residues. CDR3 DNA is the only sequence kept; it has 39 bases, read in frame from the first base. All donors were healthy Caucasians. The twin cohort consisted of three pairs of female monozygotic twins, all aged about 18 to 29 years. Peripheral blood mononuclear cells were the source from which RNA for the TCR libraries was isolated. The same specimen was also included in a second study, on yellow fever vaccine responses in identical twins. The second study's authors report: The T cell response to vaccination in identical twins was reported by the authors to appear partly convergent and partly personalized. In identical twins, the study followed T cell clones that responded to the vaccine with precision.

The chain links TRBV12-3 or TRBV12-4 with TRBJ1-6; 9 nucleotides in the junction match TRBD1. The source is a woman between 18 and 29 years old in good health. The sequencing input was PBMCs. The nucleotide sequence reads TGTGCCAGCACAGACAGGGGGAATTCACCCCTCCACTTT. Its product reads: CASTDRGNSPLHF.